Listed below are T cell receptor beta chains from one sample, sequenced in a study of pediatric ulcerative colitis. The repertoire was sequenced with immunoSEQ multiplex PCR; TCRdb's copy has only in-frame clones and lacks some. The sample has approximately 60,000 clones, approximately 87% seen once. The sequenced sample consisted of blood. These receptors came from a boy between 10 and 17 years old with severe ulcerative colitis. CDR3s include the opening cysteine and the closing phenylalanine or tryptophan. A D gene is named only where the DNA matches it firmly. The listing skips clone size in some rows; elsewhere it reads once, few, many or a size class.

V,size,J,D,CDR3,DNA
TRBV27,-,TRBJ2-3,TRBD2,CASSPVAGGRIRDTDTQYF,TGTGCCAGCAGCCCGGTAGCGGGAGGACGAATCCGTGACACAGATACGCAGTATTTT
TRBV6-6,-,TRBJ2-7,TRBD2,CASRRGLAGTYEQYF,TGTGCCAGCAGAAGGGGACTAGCGGGGACCTACGAGCAGTACTTC
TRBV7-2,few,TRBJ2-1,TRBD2,CASSENLAGVYNEQFF,TGTGCCAGCAGCGAGAACCTAGCGGGAGTATACAATGAGCAGTTCTTC
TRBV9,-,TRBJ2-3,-,CASSGNRVTDTQYF,TGTGCCAGCAGCGGAAACAGGGTAACAGATACGCAGTATTTT
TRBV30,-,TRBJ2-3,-,CAWSVWRGDTQYF,TGTGCCTGGAGTGTATGGAGGGGAGATACGCAGTATTTT
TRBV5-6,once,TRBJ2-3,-,CASYLRGGGDTQYF,TGTGCCAGTTACCTCCGGGGCGGTGGAGATACGCAGTATTTT
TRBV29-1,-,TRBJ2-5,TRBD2,CSGSGGTRETQYF,TGCAGCGGAAGCGGGGGGACCCGAGAGACCCAGTACTTC
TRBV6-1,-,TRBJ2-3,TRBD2,CASKGRTSATDTQYF,TGTGCCAGCAAGGGAAGGACTAGCGCCACAGATACGCAGTATTTT
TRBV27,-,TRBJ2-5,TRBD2,CASSLTGLAGGPNQETQYF,TGTGCCAGCAGTCTCACGGGACTAGCGGGAGGGCCGAACCAAGAGACCCAGTACTTC
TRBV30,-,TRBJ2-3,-,CAWGGGAFTDTQYF,TGTGCCTGGGGCGGAGGCGCCTTCACAGATACGCAGTATTTT
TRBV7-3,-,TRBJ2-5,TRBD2,CASSPGLAGQETQYF,TGTGCCAGCAGCCCGGGACTAGCGGGGCAAGAGACCCAGTACTTC
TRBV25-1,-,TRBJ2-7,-,CASSRVGQTYEQYF,TGTGCCAGCAGTAGGGTCGGACAAACCTACGAGCAGTACTTC
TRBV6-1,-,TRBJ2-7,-,CASAEFPGAGYEQYF,TGTGCCAGCGCTGAGTTTCCGGGGGCCGGGTACGAGCAGTACTTC
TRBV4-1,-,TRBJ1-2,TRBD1,CASRPGQGTGGYTF,TGCGCCAGCAGACCGGGACAGGGGACGGGAGGCTACACCTTC
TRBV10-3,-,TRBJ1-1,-,CAISSLVGTEAFF,TGTGCCATCAGTTCCCTTGTCGGGACTGAAGCTTTCTTT
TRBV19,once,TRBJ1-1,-,CASIAGNTEAFF,TGTGCCAGTATCGCCGGGAACACTGAAGCTTTCTTT
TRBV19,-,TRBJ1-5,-,CASSYDRYSNQPQHF,TGTGCCAGTAGTTACGACAGGTATAGCAATCAGCCCCAGCATTTT
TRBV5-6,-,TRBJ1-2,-,CASSPPARTPTNYGYTF,TGTGCCAGCAGCCCACCTGCGAGGACACCAACTAACTATGGCTACACCTTC
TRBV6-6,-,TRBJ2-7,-,CASSPGTFPYEQYF,TGTGCCAGCAGCCCCGGGACGTTCCCCTACGAGCAGTACTTC
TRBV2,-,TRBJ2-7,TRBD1,CASSVGQGVYEQYF,TGTGCCAGCAGTGTGGGACAGGGGGTCTACGAGCAGTACTTC
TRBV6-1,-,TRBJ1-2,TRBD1,CASWDRNYGYTF,TGTGCCAGTTGGGACAGGAACTATGGCTACACCTTC